The 22 T cell receptor beta chains below all came from one sample that was sequenced in a study of cytomegalovirus exposure and HLA in healthy donors. A multiplex PCR was run with 60 Vbeta primers and 13 Jbeta primers. Using immunoSEQ multiplex PCR, the repertoire was profiled, and TCRdb retains in-frame clones only, with some absent. Of under 200,000 clones listed, about 88% were seen once; the top ten hold about 2.1%. Material: PBMCs. The source is a woman aged 18-29 years in good health and CMV-seronegative.

V gene TRBV7-2 combines with J gene TRBJ2-3; TRBD2 matches 8 bases. The CDR3 has 16 amino acids. With V trimmed by 4 bases and J by 5 bases, 11 bases remained unmatched. Germline-derived CDR1 and CDR2 are SGHTA and FQGNSA. The CDR3 DNA reads as TGTGCCAGCAGCTATACTAGGGCGGGGGGCAGAGATACGCAGTATTTT. It is translated as CASSYTRAGGRDTQYF.

The rearrangement joins TRBV5-8 to TRBJ1-2, with TRBD1 matching 8 bases. Germline CDR1 SGHTS, CDR2 YDEGEE. V gave up 4 bases and J gave up 1 base; unmatched junction bases: 3. This CDR3 is 14 amino acids long. The CDR3 here is CASSNRGINYGYTF. The DNA for the CDR3 is TGTGCCAGCAGCAACAGGGGGATTAACTATGGCTACACCTTC.

The rearrangement links TRBV27 to TRBJ2-6; 10 nucleotides match TRBD1. Germline-derived CDR1 and CDR2 are MNHEY and SMNVEV (reference sequence). Unmatched junction bases numbered 9, after V lost 3 bases and J lost 10 bases. The CDR3 contains 16 residues. The CDR3 DNA is TGTGCCAGCAGTTTGGGGACAGGGGCCCCTAGAAACGTCCTGACTTTC. Protein sequence: CASSLGTGAPRNVLTF.

This chain joins TRBV27 and TRBJ2-2, with no clear D. The end of the DNA fits TRBJ1-3 better, so the J call may be wrong. Germline V CDR1 and CDR2: MNHEY, SMNVEV (reference sequence). CDR3 length equals 15 residues. CDR3 in amino acids: CASSSGFSSGNTIYF. In DNA, the CDR3 is TGTGCCAGCAGTTCCGGATTTAGCTCTGGAAACACCATATATTTT.

The CDR3 DNA is TGTGCCAGCAGCTTAAACGCCGGGACAGGGATCTACGAGCAGTACTTC. Encoded protein: CASSLNAGTGIYEQYF. The chain recombines TRBV7-6 with TRBJ2-7, with 9 positions matching TRBD1. The CDR3 runs to 16 residues. In germline, CDR1 is SGHVS, CDR2 FNYEAQ. J gave up 3 bases and V 2 bases, and 8 bases lay outside the gene matches.

The chain carries TRBV5-1 and TRBJ2-1, with 7 bases matching TRBD2. The CDR3 length is 16 residues. Germline V gene lookup returns CDR1 SGHRS and CDR2 YFSETQ. With V trimmed by 4 bases and J by 6 bases, 13 bases remained unmatched. The CDR3 coding sequence is TGCGCCAGCAGCCACTCTAGCCTAGCGGATACCAATGAGCAGTTCTTC. The encoded protein is CASSHSSLADTNEQFF.

The gene calls are TRBV28 and TRBJ1-1, with D unclear. Germline CDR1 is MDHEN and CDR2 is SYDVKM. The length of the CDR3 is 14 residues. The V gene lost 6 bases and the J gene lost 5 bases, with 16 bases spanning the gap. This CDR3 reads CASSTGAGTTEAFF. In nucleotides, the CDR3 is TGTGCCAGCAGCACGGGCGCGGGCACAACTGAAGCTTTCTTT.

The chain carries TRBV28 and TRBJ2-7, with D hard to call. The germline gives CDR1 MDHEN, CDR2 SYDVKM. V lost 3 bases, J lost 3 bases, and 9 bases lay in between. This CDR3 is built from 13 residues. The CDR3 DNA is TGTGCCAGCAGTTTGCCCTACCTCTACGAGCAGTACTTC. It yields the protein CASSLPYLYEQYF.

This clone has just one count. The chain uses TRBV5-1 and TRBJ1-5, with D maybe TRBD1 (5 bases). The CDR3 length is 15 residues. The V end was cut by 4 bases, the J end by 6 bases, with 17 bases between. Germline CDR1 and CDR2: SGHRS and YFSETQ. CDR3 coding DNA: TGCGCCAGCAGCCGTGACGGGGGGGGACGTCAGCCCCAGCATTTT. It specifies CASSRDGGGRQPQHF. The entire variable domain, with the rest obtained from reference TRBV5-1 and TRBJ1-5, is as follows: KAGVTQTPRYLIKTRGQQVTLSCSPISGHRSVSWYQQTPGQGLQFLFEYFSETQRNKGNFPGRFSGRQFSNSRSEMNVSTLELGDSALYLCASSRDGGGRQPQHFGDGTRLSIL.

This chain links TRBV9 with TRBJ2-5, with 10 bases lining up with TRBD2. This CDR3 spans 16 amino acids. The junction had 9 bases not matched to a gene; V was cut back by 0 bases and J by 7 bases. Germline V CDR1 and CDR2: SGDLS, YYNGEE. CDR3 nucleotide sequence: TGTGCCAGCAGCGTAGAGGTAGCGGGAGGCCGGGGGACCCAGTACTTC. Protein sequence: CASSVEVAGGRGTQYF.

V and J are TRBV15 and TRBJ1-2, with a tentative D call TRBD1 (6 bases). The V gene lost 1 base and the J gene lost 1 base, with 13 bases spanning the gap. The germline V gene encodes CDR1 LNHNV and CDR2 YYDKDF (reference sequence). This CDR3 contains 16 residues. This chain's CDR3 is CATSRVGIQGNYGYTF. The DNA of the CDR3 is TGTGCCACCAGCAGAGTTGGGATACAGGGTAACTATGGCTACACCTTC.

The gene calls are TRBV9 and TRBJ2-7; 8 bases are shared with TRBD2. The CDR3 totals 14 residues. Germline V gene sequence: CDR1 SGDLS, CDR2 YYNGEE. The J segment lost 3 bases and the V segment lost 3 bases, leaving 5 bases of the junction unmatched. The CDR3 coding sequence is TGTGCCAGCAGCGCCAGCGGGAGTATCTACGAGCAGTACTTC. This codes for CASSASGSIYEQYF.

DNA for the CDR3: TGCGCCAGCAGCTCCCCTAGCGGGGAGGGCGTTGAGCAGTTCTTC. Protein sequence: CASSSPSGEGVEQFF. The gene calls are TRBV5-1 and TRBJ2-1, with TRBD2 matching over 9 bases. Germline loops: CDR1 SGHRS, CDR2 YFSETQ. J lost 9 bases, V lost 3 bases, and 10 bases had no gene match. This CDR3 is built from 15 residues.

This chain links TRBV29-1 with TRBJ2-3, with TRBD2 identical over 10 bases. Germline V lookup: CDR1 SQVTM, CDR2 ANQGSEA. Germline trimming cut 7 bases from V and 2 bases from J; bases unmatched to any gene: 6. The CDR3 spans 14 residues. The CDR3 protein is CSAAGGDFTDTQYF. The CDR3 bases are TGCAGCGCAGCGGGAGGGGACTTCACAGATACGCAGTATTTT.

The chain carries TRBV2 and TRBJ1-2, with TRBD1 as a possible D gene (5 bases). In germline, CDR1 is SNHLY, CDR2 FYNNEI. The CDR3 has 14 amino acids. Deletions cut 7 bases from V and 2 bases from J, with 14 bases between. CDR3 sequence reads: CASIPGEPNYGYTF. CDR3 DNA sequence: TGTGCCAGCATTCCGGGGGAACCGAACTATGGCTACACCTTC.

The chain links TRBV5-6 to TRBJ2-7, with 10 nucleotides matching TRBD1. The V gene's germline CDR1 is SGHDT and CDR2 YYEEEE. V lost 2 bases and J lost 3; bases outside the gene matches: 2. CDR3 size: 14 residues. CDR3: CASSFRDRGYEQYF. For the CDR3, the DNA is TGTGCCAGCAGCTTCCGGGACAGGGGCTACGAGCAGTACTTC.

V and J are TRBV29-1 and TRBJ2-5, with TRBD2 matching 11 bases. Germline CDR1 and CDR2: SQVTM and ANQGSEA. The CDR3 covers 14 residues. V lost 4 bases, J lost 2 bases, and 3 bases stayed unmatched. This CDR3 is CSVVGLADQETQYF. In DNA form, the CDR3 reads TGCAGCGTTGTGGGACTAGCGGATCAAGAGACCCAGTACTTC.

The chain combines TRBV4-1 with TRBJ2-4; 10 positions match TRBD2. The CDR3 is 18 residues long. Losses at the gene ends were 1 base for V and 0 bases for J; bases not matched to a gene: 6. The germline CDR1 and CDR2 sequences are MGHRA and YSYEKL. The CDR3 is CASSQALAGALAKNIQYF. The CDR3 DNA sequence: TGCGCCAGCAGCCAAGCCCTAGCGGGGGCATTAGCCAAAAACATTCAGTACTTC.

The V gene is TRBV5-4, the J gene TRBJ1-1; D gene unclear. V was trimmed by 0 bases and J by 0 bases, leaving 9 bases between them. The CDR3 loop spans 15 amino acids. Germline V gene lookup returns CDR1 SGHNT and CDR2 YYREEE (reference sequence). The CDR3 sequence: CASSLARTMNTEAFF. The DNA of the CDR3 is TGTGCCAGCAGCTTGGCCAGAACAATGAACACTGAAGCTTTCTTT.

The V gene is TRBV7-8, the J gene TRBJ1-1; 9 nucleotides agree with TRBD1. The V gene end was trimmed by 1 base and the J gene end by 5 bases; junction bases not matched to a gene: 5. In germline, CDR1 is SGHVS, CDR2 FQNEAQ. The CDR3 is made up of 15 amino acids. The CDR3 spells CASSLDRGRWTEAFF. The CDR3 DNA reads as TGTGCCAGCAGCTTAGACAGGGGGCGTTGGACTGAAGCTTTCTTT.

The CDR3 region is CASSQDATGGLNEKLFF. DNA of the CDR3: TGCGCCAGCAGCCAAGACGCGACAGGGGGCCTGAATGAAAAACTGTTTTTT. This rearrangement joins TRBV4-1 to TRBJ1-4; 10 bases match TRBD1. V dropped 0 bases and J dropped 5; count of bases not matched to a gene: 6. Germline V gene data show CDR1 as MGHRA and CDR2 as YSYEKL. The CDR3 totals 17 residues.

The chain links TRBV7-2 to TRBJ1-5; D remains unclear. V lost 5 bases, J lost 7 bases, and 21 bases lay in between. The CDR3 spans 16 residues. Germline CDR1 reads SGHTA; CDR2 reads FQGNSA. CDR3 loop: CASSPTGRARKQPQHF. The CDR3 region has the DNA TGTGCCAGCAGCCCTACCGGGAGGGCGAGAAAGCAGCCCCAGCATTTT.